This TCR beta chain was identified during a study of T cell changes during pregnancy in multiple sclerosis. Clones were sequenced by immunoSEQ multiplex PCR, and TCRdb holds only the in-frame ones, with some missing. The sample has tens of thousands of clones, over 80% seen once. The sample holds a few counts of this clone. CDR3 length: 13 amino acids. CDR1 and CDR2 from the germline V gene are GTSNPN and SVGIG (reference sequence). The trim removed 1 base at V and 5 bases at J, leaving 2 bases unmatched. The sequence derives from a female donor in good health, enrolled as a control in a pregnancy study. The source was peripheral blood, collected in the first trimester of pregnancy. V usage is TRBV30 and J usage is TRBJ1-1; 9 bases agree with TRBD1. Written as DNA, the CDR3 is TGTGCCTGGAGTGGACAGGGGGTGACTGAAGCTTTCTTT. This gives the protein CAWSGQGVTEAFF.